The present TCR beta chain was sequenced within a study of blood T cell repertoires in COVID-19. At the level of the study: Acute and convalescent COVID-19 samples came from the United States, Italy and Spain. The cDNA or gDNA used as material had been derived from T cells, B-cell-depleted T cells, or PBMCs.

This clone has a single count. Per the authors' pipeline: How many nucleated cells were present was estimated from reference gene primer amplification. TCRdb's table, derived via immunoSEQ multiplex PCR, lists solely in-frame clones and lacks some. The V and J calls and the clone size are those of that table, but D and trimming were determined from the DNA. The sample shows 110,000 to 150,000 clones, 85% to 90% of them seen only once. Per the germline V gene, CDR1 is DFQATT and CDR2 is SNEGSKA (reference sequence). The CDR3 is made up of 14 amino acids. Unmatched junction bases numbered 3, after V lost 3 bases and J lost 3 bases.

This clonotype originated in a woman in her sixties with acute or convalescent COVID-19. The J gene is TRBJ2-2, the V gene TRBV20-1; 8 bases align to TRBD2. The sequenced material came from peripheral blood. This chain's CDR3 is CSASSGGDTGELFF. CDR3 nucleotides: TGCAGTGCTAGTTCGGGGGGGGACACCGGGGAGCTGTTTTTT.